This T cell receptor beta chain was observed in a study of naive and memory T cell subsets. An equimolar mix of two oligonucleotides served as the beta constant-region primer for TRBC1 and TRBC2. The cDNA 3' end received a ligated single-stranded oligonucleotide carrying the SP2 primer and a 12-nucleotide UMI. A single record per CDR3 protein comes from TCRdb applying MiXCR to the UMI-ligation and nested PCR reads. The data hold more than 35,000 distinct CDR3 sequences, with roughly 14% observed a single time. Overnight CMV lysate stimulation of fresh PBMCs defined donor CMV status by CD4+ IFNgamma. The CDR3 consists of 15 residues. Per the germline V gene, CDR1 is SGHTA and CDR2 is FQGTGA. V gave up 0 bases and J gave up 4 bases, with 11 bases separating them.

This chain links TRBV7-3 with TRBJ2-3, with TRBD2 as a possible D gene (6 bases). This TCR came from a human donor in good health. The sequenced sample consisted of effector memory CD4+ T cells from blood. The sample's subset: effector memory, CD45RA- CD27-. This chain's CDR3 is CASSLTGGQPDTQYF. CDR3 nucleotides: TGTGCCAGCAGCTTAACGGGAGGCCAGCCAGATACGCAGTATTTT.